A single T cell receptor (beta chain) is shown here with its context. V shed 4 bases, J shed 2 bases, and the junction held 7 bases outside the gene matches. The CDR3 loop spans 17 amino acids. The germline CDR1 and CDR2 sequences are LGHNA and YNFKEQ. This entry is derived from a study of blood T cell repertoires in COVID-19. At the level of the study: The United States, Italy and Spain supplied acute and convalescent COVID-19 samples. T cells, B-cell-depleted T cells, or PBMCs provided the cDNA or gDNA that served as material.

In the original workflow: Nucleated cell counts were estimated from reference gene primer amplification. Using immunoSEQ multiplex PCR, the repertoire was profiled, and TCRdb retains in-frame clones only, with some absent. V, J and clone size derive from that table, while D and trimming were established from the DNA sequence. The data hold approximately 140,000 clones, with roughly 80% observed a single time. Material for sequencing was peripheral blood. This chain joins TRBV4-2 and TRBJ2-2, with 10 bases fitting TRBD2. The sequence came from an elderly woman in a cohort sampled during active or convalescent COVID-19. CDR3 bases: TGTGCCAGCAGCCCCCTTAGCGGGGGGACTAACACCGGGGAGCTGTTTTTT. As protein: CASSPLSGGTNTGELFF.